This T cell receptor (beta chain) was recovered during a study of shared clonotypes between healthy human individuals. Study summary: Each donor had three CD4 naive, three CD4 memory, two CD8 naive and one CD8 memory plate.

Profiling relied on immunoSEQ multiplex PCR, and the TCRdb table lists in-frame clones only, not all of them. The sample has 1.6 million or so clones, roughly 96% seen once. This clone was seen just once. The CDR3 extends over 15 amino acids. Per germline, CDR1 SGHDN and CDR2 FVKESK. Trimming shortened V by 4 bases and J by 4 bases, and 16 bases separated the two germline ends. The study enrolled healthy HIV-negative adults without recent acute infections or vaccinations as donors. CD4+ cell separation produced CD45RA+ naive and CD45RA-negative memory subsets. The chain couples TRBV14 to TRBJ1-2; D unresolved. The clonotype comes from a man aged 25 to 40 in good health. Sequences were obtained from naive CD4+ T cells sorted from blood. Documented subset: CD45RA+ positively selected. The CDR3 reads CASSPAPGRSYGYTF. The DNA for the CDR3 is TGTGCCAGCAGCCCTGCACCGGGGAGGTCCTATGGCTACACCTTC.